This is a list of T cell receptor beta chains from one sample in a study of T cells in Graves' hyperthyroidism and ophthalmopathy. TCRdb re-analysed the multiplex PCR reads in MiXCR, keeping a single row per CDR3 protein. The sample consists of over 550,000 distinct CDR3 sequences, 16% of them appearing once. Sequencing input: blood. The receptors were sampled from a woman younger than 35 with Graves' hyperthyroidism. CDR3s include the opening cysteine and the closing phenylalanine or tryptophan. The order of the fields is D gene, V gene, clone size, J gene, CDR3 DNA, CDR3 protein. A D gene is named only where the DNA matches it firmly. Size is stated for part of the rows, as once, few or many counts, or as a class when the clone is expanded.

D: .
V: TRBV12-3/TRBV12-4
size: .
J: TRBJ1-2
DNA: TGTGCCAGCAGTCAAGGGTTTACTCCAGGGAGCGGCTACACCTTC
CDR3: CASSQGFTPGSGYTF

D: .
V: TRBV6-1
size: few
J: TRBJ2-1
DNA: TGTGCCAGCAGCTACCGTCCGTCGGGTGAGCAGTTCTTC
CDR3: CASSYRPSGEQFF

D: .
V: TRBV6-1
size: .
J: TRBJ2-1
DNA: TGTGCCAGCAACGGGGGGACAATGAATTCAGGGCGGTTCTTC
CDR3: CASNGGTMNSGRFF

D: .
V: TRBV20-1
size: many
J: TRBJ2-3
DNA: TGCAGTGCTAGGTCAAGGGGGAAATTGACAGATACGCAGTATTTT
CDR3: CSARSRGKLTDTQYF

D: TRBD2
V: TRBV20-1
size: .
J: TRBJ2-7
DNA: TGCAGTGCCGGACTAGCGGGAGATACCTACGAGCAGTACTTC
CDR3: CSAGLAGDTYEQYF

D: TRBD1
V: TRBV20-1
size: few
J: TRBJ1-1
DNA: TGCAGTGCTAGAGATCAGGGGGAGGGGCTGACAGGGGGCAACACTGAAGCTTTCTTT
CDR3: CSARDQGEGLTGGNTEAFF

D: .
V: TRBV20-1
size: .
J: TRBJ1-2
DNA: TGCAGTGCTAGTCTCGGCTCCGACATAAACTATGGCTACACCTTC
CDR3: CSASLGSDINYGYTF

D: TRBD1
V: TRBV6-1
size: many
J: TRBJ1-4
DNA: TGTGCCAGCAGTCGACAGGGTGTCCGTGAAAAACTGTTTTTT
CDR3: CASSRQGVREKLFF

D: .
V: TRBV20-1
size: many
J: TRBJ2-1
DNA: TGCAGTGCTAGAGGTGCCAATGAGCAGTTCTTC
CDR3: CSARGANEQFF

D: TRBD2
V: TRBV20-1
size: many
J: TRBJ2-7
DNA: TGCAGTGCTAGGTTCCCAGCGGGGGGGCCTTACGAGCAGTACTTC
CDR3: CSARFPAGGPYEQYF

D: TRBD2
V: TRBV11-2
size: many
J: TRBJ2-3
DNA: TGTGCCAGCAGCTTATCTATCGAGCGGGAGTCCACAGATACGCAGTATTTT
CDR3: CASSLSIERESTDTQYF

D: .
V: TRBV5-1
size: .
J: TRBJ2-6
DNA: TGCGCCAGCAGCTTAGACGCTTTTGGCTCTGGGGCCAACGTCCTGACTTTC
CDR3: CASSLDAFGSGANVLTF

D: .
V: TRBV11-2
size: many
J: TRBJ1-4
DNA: TGTGCCAGCAGCCGATTGATTGCAACTAATGAAAAACTGTTTTTT
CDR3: CASSRLIATNEKLFF

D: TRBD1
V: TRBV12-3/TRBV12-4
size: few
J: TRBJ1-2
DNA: TGTGCCAGCAGGAGACAGGGGTTGGGCTATGGCTACACCTTC
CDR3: CASRRQGLGYGYTF

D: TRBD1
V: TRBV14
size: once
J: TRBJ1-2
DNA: TGTGCCAGCAGCCAAGACCTCCCCGGGACAGGGGGCCAAGGGGGCTATGGCTACACCTTC
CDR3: CASSQDLPGTGGQGGYGYTF

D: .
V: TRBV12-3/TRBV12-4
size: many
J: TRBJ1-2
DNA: TGTGCCAGCAGACCCATCGTCTCTAACTATGGCTACACCTTC
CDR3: CASRPIVSNYGYTF

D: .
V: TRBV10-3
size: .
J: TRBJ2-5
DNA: TGTGCCATCAGTGACCCCGAGGAAGAGACCCAGTACTTC
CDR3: CAISDPEEETQYF

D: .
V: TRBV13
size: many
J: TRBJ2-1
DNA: TGTGCCAGCAGCTCCCCGGACAAGGGAAAGAATGAGCAGTTCTTC
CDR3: CASSSPDKGKNEQFF

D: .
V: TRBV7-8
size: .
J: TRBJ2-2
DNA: TGTGCCAGCAGCTTTGGGGACCCCACCGGGGAGCTGTTTTTT
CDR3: CASSFGDPTGELFF

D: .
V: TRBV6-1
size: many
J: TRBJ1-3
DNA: TGTGCCAGCAGTGAGGTTCGAAACACCATATATTTT
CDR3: CASSEVRNTIYF

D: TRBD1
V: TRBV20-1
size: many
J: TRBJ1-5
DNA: TGCAGTGCCCGCCGGACAGGATTGTTTCAGCCCCAGCATTTT
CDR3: CSARRTGLFQPQHF

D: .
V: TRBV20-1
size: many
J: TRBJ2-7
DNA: TGCAGTGCTGAACAAATCCAAGACGAGCAGTACTTC
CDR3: CSAEQIQDEQYF

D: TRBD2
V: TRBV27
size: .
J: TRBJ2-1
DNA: TGTGCCAGCAGTCGTACTAGCGGGAGTTGGAAAAACAATGAGCAGTTCTTC
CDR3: CASSRTSGSWKNNEQFF

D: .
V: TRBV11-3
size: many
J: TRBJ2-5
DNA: TGTGCCAGCAGACCTAGGCCCGCATCTCGGGGGAGCCAAGAGACCCAGTACTTC
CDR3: CASRPRPASRGSQETQYF